This TCR beta chain was profiled in a study of cytomegalovirus exposure and HLA in healthy donors. Whole-study context: Among the 400 or so donors who were genotyped, about 80% fell in the genetic ancestry cluster that is associated with self-reported Caucasian donors.

60 Vbeta and 13 Jbeta primers were used in PCR. Per the authors' pipeline: It was a later analysis that counted 79 million or so unique TCR beta chains, of which 8.5 million to 12 million were shared. Data came from immunoSEQ multiplex PCR; TCRdb stores just in-frame clones and leaves some out. Clonal size and the V and J genes are those of that table, whereas D and trimming came from the DNA. The sample holds 160,000 or so clones; 60% to 80% are singletons and the top ten take around 2.1%. In regard to this clone: The target antigen is unknown.

Study results and limitations: Earlier analysis found most TCR beta V segments productive about 90% or about 30% of the time. Across all donors, roughly uniform sequencing depth was an assumption of the presence/absence analyses.

With V trimmed by 8 bases and J by 7 bases, 11 bases remained unmatched. The CDR3 length is 13 residues. Germline values: CDR1 MNHNS, CDR2 SASEGT. The sequenced material came from PBMCs. This clonotype originated in a man aged 50-60 years in good health and CMV-seropositive. The chain uses TRBV6-1 and TRBJ2-7; TRBD1 aligns across 7 bases. DNA for the CDR3: TGTGCCAGCGGTTCAAACAGGGGAGAGGAGCAGTACTTC. This gives the protein CASGSNRGEEQYF.